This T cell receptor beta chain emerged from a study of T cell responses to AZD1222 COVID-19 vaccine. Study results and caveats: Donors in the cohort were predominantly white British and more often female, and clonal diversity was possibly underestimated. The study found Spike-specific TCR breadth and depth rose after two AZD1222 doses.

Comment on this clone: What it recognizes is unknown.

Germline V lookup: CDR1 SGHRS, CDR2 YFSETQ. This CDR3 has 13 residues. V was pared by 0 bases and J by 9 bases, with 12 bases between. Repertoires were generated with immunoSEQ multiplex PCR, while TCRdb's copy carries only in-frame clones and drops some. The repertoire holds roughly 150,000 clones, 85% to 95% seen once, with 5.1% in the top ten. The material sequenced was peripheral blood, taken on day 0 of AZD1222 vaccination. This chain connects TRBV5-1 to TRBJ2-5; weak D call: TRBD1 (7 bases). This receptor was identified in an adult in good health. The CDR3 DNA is TGCGCCAGCAGCTTGGGACAGGGACTGGCCCAGTACTTC. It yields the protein CASSLGQGLAQYF.